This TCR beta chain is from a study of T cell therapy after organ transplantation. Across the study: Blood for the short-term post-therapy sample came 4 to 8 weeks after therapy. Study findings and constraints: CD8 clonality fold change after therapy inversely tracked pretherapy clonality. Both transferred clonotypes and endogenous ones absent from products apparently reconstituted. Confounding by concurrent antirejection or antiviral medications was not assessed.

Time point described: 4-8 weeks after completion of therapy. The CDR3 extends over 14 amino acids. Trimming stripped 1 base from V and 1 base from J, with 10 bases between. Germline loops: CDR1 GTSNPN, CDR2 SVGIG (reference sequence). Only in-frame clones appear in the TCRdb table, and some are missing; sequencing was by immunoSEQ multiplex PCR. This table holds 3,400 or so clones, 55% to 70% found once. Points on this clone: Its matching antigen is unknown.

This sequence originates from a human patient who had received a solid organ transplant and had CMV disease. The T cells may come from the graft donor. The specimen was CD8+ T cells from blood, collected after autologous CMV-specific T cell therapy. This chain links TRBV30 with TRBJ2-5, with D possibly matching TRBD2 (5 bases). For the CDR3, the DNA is TGTGCCTGGAGTGGCGGGCACTTCCAAGAGACCCAGTACTTC. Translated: CAWSGGHFQETQYF.